This TCR beta chain derives from a study of PD-L1 blockade in urothelial cancer. Background on the study: Males with urothelial cancer arising in the bladder constituted about 90% of the roughly 29 patients. The study recovered a median of around 130,000 T cells per blood sample.

Spiked synthetic TCR analogs estimated absolute template abundance per PCR. Produced via immunoSEQ multiplex PCR; TCRdb's table is partial and in-frame only. The top ten clones hold around 3.2% of a sample with 100,000 to 150,000 clones, about 81% of them seen once. Indicated time point: pretreatment peripheral blood. Patients were diagnosed with urothelial carcinoma, either locally advanced or metastatic. This CDR3 is built from 19 residues. With V trimmed by 5 bases and J by 4 bases, 12 bases remained unmatched. Per germline, CDR1 SGHTA and CDR2 FQGTGA. The source was PBMCs, collected around atezolizumab (anti-PD-L1) treatment. This TCR derives from a man aged 50 to 60 with urothelial cancer. This chain connects TRBV7-3 to TRBJ2-2; the match to TRBD2 covers 14 bases. CDR3 sequence reads: CASSRMGTSGSYGTGELFF. In nucleotides, the CDR3 is TGTGCCAGCAGCCGTATGGGGACTAGCGGGAGTTATGGCACCGGGGAGCTGTTTTTT.